This TCR beta chain is drawn from a study of blood T cell repertoires in COVID-19 (dated by TCRdb to about 2020). Broadly, across the study: Samples from collaborators originated in the United States, Italy and Spain and spanned both the acute and convalescent phases of COVID-19. The repertoires were made available in a free public database intended to serve as a resource for research on the immune response to SARS-CoV-2. Subjects who had been exposed to COVID-19, were actively infected with it, or had recovered from it provided the deeply sampled blood TCRbeta repertoires that made up the dataset. The material from the prospective study consisted of cDNA or gDNA derived from T cells, B-cell-depleted T cells, or PBMCs. The samples were drawn from two sources: the first 160 participants of the ongoing ImmuneRACE study, and 1,200 or so subjects contributed by 6 global collaborators. Where available, HLA class I and class II types were taken from metadata supplied by the sample provider and were not determined by assay-based typing. Sample metadata almost always included a de-identified subject ID, COVID-19 status, age in years and sex. On the study overall, not on this receptor specifically: How much clinical and demographic metadata was included differed by source and by participant, and the metadata was provided uncurated.

A second Seattle source provided samples from volunteer blood donors who had recovered from COVID-19. The collaborating institutions used their own protocols to collect whole blood in K2EDTA tubes. For TCRbeta analysis, collaborators shipped samples as frozen whole blood, isolated PBMCs, or DNA extracted from either of those sample types. The immunoSEQ Assay, a bias-controlled multiplex PCR, was used to amplify TCRbeta CDR3 regions from genomic DNA. In the authors' own workflow: Within the assay, amplification of reference gene primers was used to estimate how many nucleated cells each sample contained. To quantify the absolute abundance of each unique TCRbeta CDR3 rearrangement, sequence reads were collapsed and filtered. For each sample, productive Simpson clonality was calculated by taking the square root of Simpson's diversity index across productive rearrangements. TCRdb obtained this table from immuneACCESS and retained in-frame rearrangements with V and J assigned. These tables miss some clones; where compared with another copy, unresolved V genes account for less than half of the shortfall, and the remainder is unexplained. D and trimming come from the DNA, and the V and J calls and clone size come from that table. For this sample the table gives about 260,000 clones, of which 85% to 90% were detected only once. The top ten clonotypes cover over 1.2% of the sample.

Via the germline V gene, CDR1 is LGHNT and CDR2 FRNRAP. V lost 3 bases and J lost 6 bases; the stretch between them is 15 bases long. The CDR3 has 15 amino acids, counting the end cysteine and phenylalanine. Only the CDR3 part of the read is kept: 45 bases, read in frame from the first base. Of note for this clone: Its antigen specificity is not known. The sample holds no much larger clone one base away, and base qualities are not on file.

The sequenced sample consisted of peripheral blood. The receptor comes from a woman in her 40s who had recovered from COVID-19. In this chain, TRBV12-5 is recombined with TRBJ1-5, with an unclear D gene assignment. The CDR3 is CASGFRGEGFQPQHF. The nucleotide sequence is TGTGCTAGTGGTTTCCGGGGAGAAGGTTTTCAGCCCCAGCATTTT.